These 6 T cell receptor beta chains were sequenced from one sample in a study of metastatic and nonmetastatic thyroid tumors. From the PCR reads, TCRdb re-called clones with MiXCR. Of 11,000 or so clones in the sample, around 12% are singletons; the top ten hold over 10%. Not a single patient had been given any form of treatment at any point before undergoing thyroid surgery. The specimen sequenced was blood. The receptors shown here come from a female donor with papillary thyroid cancer or a benign thyroid nodule (not recorded which). Some clones in this sample may be carry-over from other donors' samples.

A remark on this clone: One end of the junction fails to match germline, which may point to a read error. The rearrangement joins TRBV15 to TRBJ2-1; 8 nucleotides line up with TRBD2. Germline V gene data show CDR1 as LNHNV and CDR2 as YYDKDF (reference sequence). This CDR3 spans 17 amino acids. CDR3: CATRSFQRGSSYNERLF. CDR3 in DNA: TGTGCCACCAGAAGCTTCCAGCGGGGGAGCTCCTACAATGAGCGGTTATTC.

This clone was counted many times. This chain connects TRBV7-2 to TRBJ1-5, with TRBD1 as a possible D gene (6 bases). Germline V lookup: CDR1 SGHTA, CDR2 FQGNSA. There are 14 residues in the CDR3. Trimming removed 5 bases at V and 5 bases at J, with 13 bases between. The CDR3 nucleotides are TGTGCCAGCAGCCGGGACAAAGCCTATCAGCCCCAGCATTTT. Amino acid sequence: CASSRDKAYQPQHF.

Judged by abundance, this clone is medium-sized. This sequence joins TRBV28 and TRBJ1-3; D is unresolved. From germline, CDR1 is MDHEN and CDR2 SYDVKM. Trimming stripped 5 bases from V and 3 bases from J, with 14 bases between. The CDR3 length is 15 residues. For the CDR3, the DNA is TGTGCCAGCAGTCAAACAGTGGCTCGTGGAAACACCATATATTTT. Encoded protein: CASSQTVARGNTIYF. Complete variable domain (other parts from reference TRBV28 and TRBJ1-3): DVKVTQSSRYLVKRTGEKVFLECVQDMDHENMFWYRQDPGLGLRLIYFSYDVKMKEKGDIPEGYSVSREKKERFSLILESASTNQTSMYLCASSQTVARGNTIYFGEGSWLTVV.

This clone ranks as medium-sized. The chain couples TRBV2 to TRBJ2-7; the D is unclear. The germline CDR1 and CDR2 sequences are SNHLY and FYNNEI. V was pared by 5 bases and J by 0 bases, with 2 bases between. The CDR3 has 11 residues. The CDR3 reads CASSFSYEQYF. The CDR3 region has the DNA TGTGCCAGCAGTTTCTCCTACGAGCAGTACTTC.

This clone showed up many times. The gene calls are TRBV9 and TRBJ2-2; 10 nucleotides align to TRBD1. Trimming removed 4 bases from V and 6 bases from J; junction bases left unmatched: 3. From germline, CDR1 is SGDLS and CDR2 YYNGEE. This CDR3 region has 14 residues. The CDR3 coding sequence is TGTGCCAGCAGCCCTGGGACAGGGGCCGGGGAGCTGTTTTTT. Translated: CASSPGTGAGELFF.

By its share, this clone is medium-sized. The chain uses TRBV12-3 or TRBV12-4 and TRBJ1-5; D remains unclear. The CDR3 length is 17 residues. Trimming took off 3 bases at V and 4 bases at J, with 19 bases between the two ends. The CDR3 loop reads CASSLGIWAPGNQPQHF. The CDR3 nucleotides read TGTGCCAGCAGTTTGGGGATCTGGGCGCCTGGTAATCAGCCCCAGCATTTT.